This TCR beta chain originates from a study of control samples from healthy donors and cancer patients. Produced via immunoSEQ multiplex PCR; TCRdb's table is partial and in-frame only. The sample shows 150,000 to 200,000 clones, over 85% of them seen only once. This clone was observed a single time. Germline trimming cut 6 bases from V and 7 bases from J; bases unmatched to any gene: 6. The CDR3 runs 14 residues. Germline V gene lookup returns CDR1 MNHEY and CDR2 SVGAGI. Sequenced: blood. The receptor comes from a man aged 30-40 years in good health. The rearrangement joins TRBV6-5 to TRBJ2-2; 9 nucleotides agree with TRBD1. The CDR3 sequence: CASRQQGADGELFF. DNA for the CDR3: TGTGCCAGCAGACAACAGGGGGCGGACGGGGAGCTGTTTTTT.